Listed below are T cell receptor beta chains from one sample, sequenced in a study of T cells in Graves' hyperthyroidism and ophthalmopathy. MiXCR, applied by TCRdb to the multiplex PCR reads, yields one record per CDR3 protein. The sample lists approximately 560,000 distinct CDR3 sequences, approximately 15% seen once, with roughly 7.3% in the top ten. Source material: blood. These receptors were obtained from a woman in her 30s with Graves' hyperthyroidism. CDR3s include the opening cysteine and the closing phenylalanine or tryptophan. Each record gives: J gene, D gene, V gene, clone size, CDR3 protein, CDR3 DNA. A D gene is named only where the DNA matches it firmly. Size values are once, few and many counts, or a class for expanded clones, and some rows have none.

TRBJ2-1 TRBD1 TRBV6-6 many CASSYSGTGGPNEQFF TGTGCCAGCAGTTACTCCGGGACAGGGGGCCCCAATGAGCAGTTCTTC
TRBJ1-2 NA TRBV30 NA CAGYDRANYGYTF TGTGCCGGATACGACAGAGCTAACTATGGCTACACCTTC
TRBJ2-7 TRBD1 TRBV10-3 many CAIRGTGDNYEQYF TGTGCCATCAGAGGGACAGGGGACAACTACGAGCAGTACTTC
TRBJ2-5 TRBD2 TRBV7-3 many CASSPTSGAQETQYF TGTGCCAGCAGCCCGACTAGCGGGGCCCAAGAGACCCAGTACTTC
TRBJ1-4 NA TRBV28 NA CASSPRVVEKLFF TGTGCCAGCAGTCCGAGGGTCGTTGAAAAACTGTTTTTT
TRBJ2-3 NA TRBV19 NA CASSYRGENTQYF TGTGCCAGTAGTTATAGAGGGGAGAATACGCAGTATTTT
TRBJ2-1 NA TRBV27 few CASSFPSDNEQFF TGTGCCAGCAGTTTTCCCTCCGACAATGAGCAGTTCTTC
TRBJ2-7 TRBD2 TRBV20-1 many CSAGGLADSSYEQYF TGCAGTGCCGGGGGACTAGCGGATAGCTCCTACGAGCAGTACTTC
TRBJ2-7 NA TRBV18 few CASSPWAVDRSSYEQYF TGTGCCAGCTCACCATGGGCGGTCGACAGGTCGTCCTACGAGCAGTACTTC
TRBJ2-1 NA TRBV27 many CASSLSPRVGLLYNEQFF TGTGCCAGCAGTTTAAGTCCGCGAGTGGGGCTTCTGTACAATGAACAGTTCTTC
TRBJ2-7 TRBD1 TRBV28 many CASRPTGGGYEQYF TGTGCCAGCAGACCAACAGGGGGCGGGTACGAGCAGTACTTC
TRBJ2-2 NA TRBV29-1 NA CSVSDSGELFF TGCAGCGTTTCAGATTCCGGGGAGCTGTTTTTT
TRBJ1-5 NA TRBV18 many CASSPLRDQPQHF TGTGCCAGCTCACCCTTACGGGATCAGCCCCAGCATTTT
TRBJ2-3 NA TRBV5-1 NA CASRQGTSTDTQYF TGCGCCAGCAGACAGGGGACTAGCACAGATACGCAGTATTTT
TRBJ1-5 TRBD1 TRBV2 many CASSEFRGQQSIYSNQPQHF TGTGCCAGCAGTGAATTCCGGGGACAGCAAAGTATTTATAGCAATCAGCCCCAGCATTTT
TRBJ2-5 TRBD1 TRBV29-1 few CSVIQGAQETQYF TGCAGCGTCATACAGGGGGCCCAAGAGACCCAGTACTTC